A selection of T cell receptor beta chains follows, all from one sample in a study of Tregs in tolerant kidney transplant recipients. The protocol was immunoSEQ multiplex PCR, while the TCRdb copy is restricted to in-frame clones and leaves out a portion. Of under 300,000 clones in the sample, 84% were seen once. The sequencing sample was made of CD4+ T cells from blood. These receptors originate from a human donor in good health. CDR3s include the opening cysteine and the closing phenylalanine or tryptophan. D genes are given only for firm matches. Size is stated for part of the rows, as once, few or many counts, or as a class when the clone is expanded.

J: TRBJ1-2
V: TRBV29-1
length: 12
size: few
D: TRBD1
DNA: TGCAGCGGGGGACAGGGGGACTATGGCTACACCTTC
CDR3: CSGGQGDYGYTF

J: TRBJ2-7
V: TRBV19
length: 17
size: NA
D: TRBD1
DNA: TGTGCCAGTAGTATCAGGGGACCGGGACAGGGTTTCTACGAGCAGTACTTC
CDR3: CASSIRGPGQGFYEQYF

J: TRBJ2-7
V: TRBV21-1
length: 14
size: NA
D: NA
DNA: TGTGCCAGCAGCCTTCAGGAGCAAACCCAGGAGCAGTACTTC
CDR3: CASSLQEQTQEQYF

J: TRBJ1-4
V: TRBV28
length: 13
size: once
D: NA
DNA: TGTGCCAGCAGTTTAACAGCTAATGAAAAACTGTTTTTT
CDR3: CASSLTANEKLFF

J: TRBJ2-1
V: TRBV18
length: 14
size: NA
D: NA
DNA: TGTGCCAGCTCAGATTGGGCTTCCTACAATGAGCAGTTCTTC
CDR3: CASSDWASYNEQFF

J: TRBJ2-2
V: TRBV11-3
length: 16
size: NA
D: TRBD1
DNA: TGTGCCAGCAGGAGAACAGGGGCCGCGAACACCGGGGAGCTGTTTTTT
CDR3: CASRRTGAANTGELFF

J: TRBJ2-7
V: TRBV6-5
length: 13
size: NA
D: TRBD2
DNA: TGTGCCATCCGACTAGCGGGAGGCTTGGGGCAGTACTTC
CDR3: CAIRLAGGLGQYF

J: TRBJ2-1
V: TRBV5-1
length: 15
size: NA
D: TRBD2
DNA: TGCGCCAGCAGCTTAACTAGCGGGAGGGCGAATGAGCAGTTCTTC
CDR3: CASSLTSGRANEQFF

J: TRBJ2-6
V: TRBV7-3
length: 14
size: NA
D: NA
DNA: TGTGCCAGCAGCCAGTACTCTGGGGCCAACGTCCTGACTTTC
CDR3: CASSQYSGANVLTF

J: TRBJ1-2
V: TRBV7-9
length: 14
size: NA
D: TRBD1
DNA: TGTGCCAGCAGCCATGGGGAGGGGGCTCGAGGCTACACCTTC
CDR3: CASSHGEGARGYTF

J: TRBJ2-3
V: TRBV5-1
length: 13
size: NA
D: TRBD1
DNA: TGCGCCAGCAGTTTACAGGGGGCAGATACGCAGTATTTT
CDR3: CASSLQGADTQYF

J: TRBJ1-6
V: TRBV19
length: 14
size: NA
D: TRBD1
DNA: TGTGCCAGTAGTATGACAGGGGGCGGTTCACCCCTCCACTTT
CDR3: CASSMTGGGSPLHF

J: TRBJ1-2
V: TRBV9
length: 14
size: NA
D: NA
DNA: TGTGCCAGCAGCCCCCAGCTGAAGTTATATGGCTACACCTTC
CDR3: CASSPQLKLYGYTF

J: TRBJ1-2
V: TRBV11-2
length: 15
size: NA
D: TRBD1
DNA: TGTGCCAGCAGCCCAAATAGGGACAGGGCGGTTGGCTACACCTTC
CDR3: CASSPNRDRAVGYTF

J: TRBJ1-1
V: TRBV7-9
length: 10
size: NA
D: NA
DNA: TGTGCCAGCCGCGACACTGAAGCTTTCTTT
CDR3: CASRDTEAFF

J: TRBJ1-2
V: TRBV30
length: 14
size: NA
D: NA
DNA: TGTGCCTGGACGGGGGGGCAGCTTAACTATGGCTACACCTTC
CDR3: CAWTGGQLNYGYTF

J: TRBJ2-7
V: TRBV9
length: 15
size: NA
D: NA
DNA: TGTGCCAGCAGCGTAGCTACGGGCAGATCCTACGAGCAGTACTTC
CDR3: CASSVATGRSYEQYF

J: TRBJ1-1
V: TRBV6-1
length: 12
size: NA
D: NA
DNA: TGTGCCAGCAGATTGGGGAATTCTGAAGCTTTCTTT
CDR3: CASRLGNSEAFF

J: TRBJ2-5
V: TRBV5-1
length: 13
size: NA
D: NA
DNA: TGCGCCAGCAGCAAGACGACACGCGAGACCCAGTACTTC
CDR3: CASSKTTRETQYF

J: TRBJ2-1
V: TRBV19
length: 17
size: NA
D: TRBD1
DNA: TGTGCCAGTAGTATTTCGGGGACAGGGAGCTCCTACAATGAGCAGTTCTTC
CDR3: CASSISGTGSSYNEQFF

J: TRBJ2-7
V: TRBV6-5
length: 14
size: few
D: NA
DNA: TGTGCCAGCAGTTACTTAGACAGTCCCTACGAGCAGTACTTC
CDR3: CASSYLDSPYEQYF

J: TRBJ1-2
V: TRBV5-1
length: 13
size: NA
D: NA
DNA: TGCGCCAGTACCACAACCCCGGACCTAGGCTACACCTTC
CDR3: CASTTTPDLGYTF

J: TRBJ1-4
V: TRBV18
length: 15
size: NA
D: TRBD1
DNA: TGTGCCAGCTCACCAAACAGGGGGCTATGGGAAAAACTGTTTTTT
CDR3: CASSPNRGLWEKLFF

J: TRBJ2-1
V: TRBV5-1
length: 14
size: NA
D: NA
DNA: TGCGCCAGCAGCTTGGTTCAGGCTTACAATGAGCAGTTCTTC
CDR3: CASSLVQAYNEQFF

J: TRBJ1-1
V: TRBV6-5
length: 12
size: NA
D: NA
DNA: TGTGCCAGCAGTTACGACAGGAAGATCGCTTTCTTT
CDR3: CASSYDRKIAFF

J: TRBJ1-1
V: TRBV11-2
length: 13
size: once
D: TRBD1
DNA: TGTGCCAGCAGCGTGACAGGGGGCACTGAAGCTTTCTTT
CDR3: CASSVTGGTEAFF

J: TRBJ2-5
V: TRBV5-1
length: 16
size: NA
D: TRBD1
DNA: TGCGCCAGCAGCTCTGAACCGGGACAGGGGAGGGAGACCCAGTACTTC
CDR3: CASSSEPGQGRETQYF

J: TRBJ2-1
V: TRBV5-1
length: 16
size: NA
D: TRBD2
DNA: TGCGCCAGCAGCTTTAGCGGGAGGGGCTCCTACAATGAGCAGTTCTTC
CDR3: CASSFSGRGSYNEQFF

J: TRBJ1-2
V: TRBV15
length: 14
size: NA
D: NA
DNA: TGTGCCACCAGCAGAGATTACCCAGACTATGGCTACACCTTC
CDR3: CATSRDYPDYGYTF

J: TRBJ2-7
V: TRBV14
length: 13
size: NA
D: NA
DNA: TGTGCCAGCAGCCGGTCAGCCTTGTACGAGCAGTACTTC
CDR3: CASSRSALYEQYF

J: TRBJ1-2
V: TRBV5-5
length: 14
size: few
D: NA
DNA: TGTGCCAGCAGCATATACCCAGGGCATTCTGGCTACACCTTC
CDR3: CASSIYPGHSGYTF

J: TRBJ1-2
V: TRBV2
length: 13
size: NA
D: NA
DNA: TGTGCCAGCAGTGTGGGCAGAAACTATGGCTACACCTTC
CDR3: CASSVGRNYGYTF

J: TRBJ1-4
V: TRBV19
length: 15
size: NA
D: TRBD1
DNA: TGTGCCAGTAGCCGGACAGGGCTGTATAATGAAAAACTGTTTTTT
CDR3: CASSRTGLYNEKLFF

J: TRBJ2-7
V: TRBV6-1
length: 16
size: NA
D: TRBD2
DNA: TGTGCCAGCAGTGACCCGGGACTAGCGGGAGAGAACGAGCAGTACTTC
CDR3: CASSDPGLAGENEQYF

J: TRBJ2-5
V: TRBV2
length: 14
size: NA
D: NA
DNA: TGTGCCAGCAGTGGGGTGGAACCCCAAGAGACCCAGTACTTC
CDR3: CASSGVEPQETQYF

J: TRBJ1-1
V: TRBV19
length: 15
size: NA
D: TRBD1
DNA: TGTGCCAGTAGTTACGGGGGACAGGGGGCGCGAGAAGCTTTCTTT
CDR3: CASSYGGQGAREAFF

J: TRBJ2-3
V: TRBV19
length: 14
size: NA
D: NA
DNA: TGTGCCAGTACCGACCTCAGGGGCACAGATACGCAGTATTTT
CDR3: CASTDLRGTDTQYF

J: TRBJ2-1
V: TRBV6-5
length: 15
size: NA
D: TRBD1
DNA: TGTGCCAGCAGTCGCGGGACAGGGGACTACAATGAGCAGTTCTTC
CDR3: CASSRGTGDYNEQFF

J: TRBJ2-2
V: TRBV9
length: 14
size: NA
D: NA
DNA: TGTGCCAGCAGCGCAAGACCCAACACCGGGGAGCTGTTTTTT
CDR3: CASSARPNTGELFF

J: TRBJ2-7
V: TRBV5-6
length: 17
size: NA
D: NA
DNA: TGTGCCAGCAGCACCCCCTCCGTTGCTAGCGTTAAATACGAGCAGTACTTC
CDR3: CASSTPSVASVKYEQYF

J: TRBJ2-5
V: TRBV25-1
length: 15
size: few
D: TRBD2
DNA: TGTGCCAGCAGTGAGACTAGCGGGAGAAAAGAGACCCAGTACTTC
CDR3: CASSETSGRKETQYF

J: TRBJ1-2
V: TRBV6-6
length: 12
size: NA
D: NA
DNA: TGTGCCAGCAGTCCCAGGCTACAGGGCTACACCTTC
CDR3: CASSPRLQGYTF

J: TRBJ1-2
V: TRBV27
length: 14
size: NA
D: NA
DNA: TGTGCCAGCAGTTTAAAGGGCGGCCTCTATGGCTACACCTTC
CDR3: CASSLKGGLYGYTF

J: TRBJ2-3
V: TRBV5-4
length: 15
size: NA
D: TRBD2
DNA: TGTGCCAGCAGCTTGGTGTTAGCGGGAGGGGATACGCAGTATTTT
CDR3: CASSLVLAGGDTQYF

J: TRBJ2-3
V: TRBV7-2
length: 14
size: NA
D: NA
DNA: TGTGCCAGCAGCTTCCGGCGCAGGGTCTATACGCAGTATTTT
CDR3: CASSFRRRVYTQYF

J: TRBJ2-5
V: TRBV6-5
length: 14
size: NA
D: TRBD1
DNA: TGTGCCAGCAGTAAGGGACAGGGAGGAGAGACCCAGTACTTC
CDR3: CASSKGQGGETQYF

J: TRBJ2-2
V: TRBV6-1
length: 14
size: few
D: NA
DNA: TGTGCCAGCAGTCACAAGATGAACACCGGGGAGCTGTTTTTT
CDR3: CASSHKMNTGELFF

J: TRBJ1-6
V: TRBV11-2
length: 11
size: NA
D: NA
DNA: TGTGCCAGCAGCGCAGGTGGGGCCCTCCACTTT
CDR3: CASSAGGALHF

J: TRBJ1-2
V: TRBV2
length: 13
size: few
D: TRBD1
DNA: TGTGCCAGCAGTGTGGAGACAGGGGATGGCTACACCTTC
CDR3: CASSVETGDGYTF

J: TRBJ2-5
V: TRBV21-1
length: 14
size: NA
D: NA
DNA: TGTGCCAGCGCCAGGACAGGGTTGGGGGAGACCCAGTACTTC
CDR3: CASARTGLGETQYF

J: TRBJ1-1
V: TRBV6-9
length: 13
size: NA
D: NA
DNA: TGTGCCAGCAGTTACTCGGGATCCCCAGAAGCTTTCTTT
CDR3: CASSYSGSPEAFF

J: TRBJ2-7
V: TRBV5-8
length: 19
size: once
D: NA
DNA: TGTGCCAGCAGCTTGGAGGGTTTTTTGGGTCCTCAAGGGACCTACGAGCAGTACTTC
CDR3: CASSLEGFLGPQGTYEQYF

J: TRBJ2-5
V: TRBV7-9
length: 15
size: NA
D: TRBD1
DNA: TGTGCCAGCAGCAGGGAAGGGACAGCCCAAGAGACCCAGTACTTC
CDR3: CASSREGTAQETQYF

J: TRBJ1-3
V: TRBV16
length: 14
size: NA
D: TRBD1
DNA: TGTGCCAGCAGCCCCAGGGGGCCTGGAAACACCATATATTTT
CDR3: CASSPRGPGNTIYF

J: TRBJ2-5
V: TRBV18
length: 15
size: NA
D: NA
DNA: TGTGCCAGCTCACCAGACGGACAGCCCGAAGAGACCCAGTACTTC
CDR3: CASSPDGQPEETQYF

J: TRBJ2-2
V: TRBV5-6
length: 15
size: NA
D: NA
DNA: TGTGCCAGCAGGAAACAGACCTTGAACACCGGGGAGCTGTTTTTT
CDR3: CASRKQTLNTGELFF

J: TRBJ2-2
V: TRBV10-1
length: 14
size: NA
D: NA
DNA: TGCGCCAGCAGTGTGAGCATCTTCGGCGGGGAGCTGTTTTTT
CDR3: CASSVSIFGGELFF